The T cell receptor beta chain under discussion was sequenced for a study of OX40 agonist ivuxolimab in advanced cancers. Study-wide background: Clinicians treated patients with ivuxolimab, an agonistic anti-OX40 (CD134) antibody.

For this clone: Its antigen is undetermined.

Study-wide findings and caveats: At 0.1 to 3.0 mg/kg, clonal expansion of CD4+ and CD8+ blood T cells had occurred by week 6. Some patients without response likewise showed low normalized clonal expansion. On average, CD8+ T cells had more expanded clones than CD4+.

Germline CDR1 is SGHRS and CDR2 is YFSETQ. The germline V and J ends were trimmed by 4 bases and 6 bases, with 17 bases remaining between them. This CDR3 is 14 amino acids long. The protocol was immunoSEQ multiplex PCR, while the TCRdb copy is restricted to in-frame clones and leaves out a portion. The table records 90,000 or so clones, 80% to 95% of them present only once. Material: CD4+ or CD8+ T cells sorted from blood, obtained in a trial of the OX40 agonist ivuxolimab. This sequence joins TRBV5-1 and TRBJ2-7, with D tentatively TRBD2 (5 bases). This receptor was obtained from an adult with an advanced solid tumor such as melanoma, head and neck, liver or kidney cancer. The CDR3 bases are TGCGCCAGCAGCCCGGGGTTATCTTCTGGCGAGCAGTACTTC. It yields the protein CASSPGLSSGEQYF.